Each of the 13 T cell receptor beta chains below was sequenced from the same sample in a study of blood T cells in healthy people across ages. Using a J-beta primer mix together with a sample-barcoded 5' primer, a second PCR was run for 7 to 11 cycles. TCRdb fed the 5' RACE reads into MiXCR, producing one record per CDR3 protein. Of 1.5 million to 2 million distinct CDR3 sequences in the sample, about 39% were seen once. The sequencing input was blood. Receptors were obtained from a human donor in good health.

This rearrangement joins TRBV11-1 to TRBJ2-1; 9 bases fit TRBD2. Germline trimming cut 2 bases from V and 0 bases from J; bases unmatched to any gene: 20. Germline CDR1 reads SGHAT; CDR2 reads FQDESV (reference sequence). The CDR3 length is 22 residues. The chain's CDR3 is CASSLSSGLARKTPSSYNEQFF. CDR3 DNA: TGTGCCAGCAGCTTATCTTCTGGACTAGCGAGAAAGACGCCCAGCTCCTACAATGAGCAGTTCTTC.

Concerning this clonotype itself: A junction end diverges from the germline sequence, so it may reflect a read error. This sequence joins TRBV6-2 or TRBV6-3 and TRBJ2-1, with 8 bases that match TRBD2. Germline loops: CDR1 MNHEY, CDR2 SVGEGT. The CDR3 length is 17 residues. The CDR3 protein is CVSSLSGGYSSYNEQFF. For the CDR3, the DNA is TGTGTCAGCAGTTTAAGCGGGGGTTATAGCTCCTACAATGAGCAGTTCTTC.

CDR3 residues: CASSQTGYKNIQYF. For the CDR3, the DNA is TGTGCCAGCAGCCAGACAGGGTACAAAAACATTCAGTACTTC. The J gene is TRBJ2-4, the V gene TRBV12-3 or TRBV12-4; 7 nucleotides align to TRBD1. The V and J ends lost 6 bases and 3 bases, in that order; junction bases with no gene match: 5. The CDR3 sequence is 14 residues long.

This clonotype was observed a few times. The rearrangement joins TRBV4-3 to TRBJ2-3, with 8 bases matching TRBD1. Per the germline V gene, CDR1 is LGHNA and CDR2 is YSLEER. The trim removed 1 base at V and 5 bases at J, leaving 8 bases unmatched. This CDR3 spans 16 amino acids. The CDR3 nucleotides read TGCGCCAGCAGCCAAGGTGACAGGGGTATAGGAGATACGCAGTATTTT. It codes for CASSQGDRGIGDTQYF.

This clonotype came up a few times. This rearrangement joins TRBV5-5 to TRBJ1-1; weak D call: TRBD1 (5 bases). Deletions cut 9 bases from V and 1 base from J, with 13 bases between. The CDR3 has 13 amino acids. Germline CDR1 and CDR2: SGHKS and YYEKEE (reference sequence). This chain's CDR3 is CAIHRTANTEAFF. The CDR3 DNA reads TGTGCCATTCACAGGACGGCGAACACTGAAGCTTTCTTT. Filled out from reference TRBV5-5 and TRBJ1-1, the complete variable domain reads DAGVTQSPTHLIKTRGQQVTLRCSPISGHKSVSWYQQVLGQGPQFIFQYYEKEERGRGNFPDRFSARQFPNYSSELNVNALLLGDSALYLCAIHRTANTEAFFGQGTRLTVV.

This clonotype has more than one count but fewer than ten. V usage is TRBV6-5 and J usage is TRBJ2-3; 7 bases fit TRBD2. Germline assignment: CDR1 MNHEY and CDR2 SVGAGI. V trimming: 0 bases; J trimming: 0 bases; junction bases outside the gene matches: 0. The CDR3 runs 15 residues. The CDR3 nucleotides read TGTGCCAGCAGTTACTCGGGAGGGAGCACAGATACGCAGTATTTT. Translated, it gives CASSYSGGSTDTQYF.

V gene TRBV20-1 combines with J gene TRBJ2-4; 10 bases match TRBD1. The ends lost 5 bases at V and 8 bases at J; junction bases unmatched: 3. CDR1 and CDR2 (germline): DFQATT, SNEGSKA (reference sequence). This CDR3 spans 12 amino acids. The CDR3 spells CSAWDRGDIQYF. The CDR3 DNA is TGCAGTGCTTGGGACAGGGGCGACATTCAGTACTTC.

This chain joins TRBV2 and TRBJ2-1, with 8 bases that match TRBD2. Germline CDR1 is SNHLY and CDR2 is FYNNEI. The ends lost 5 bases at V and 3 bases at J; junction bases unmatched: 6. The CDR3 has 15 amino acids. The CDR3 DNA is TGTGCCAGCAGTAATAGCGGGGCAAGCTACAATGAGCAGTTCTTC. Residues: CASSNSGASYNEQFF.

In this sample, this clonotype turned up a few times. The gene calls are TRBV2 and TRBJ2-1; weak D call: TRBD2 (5 bases). Germline V gene lookup returns CDR1 SNHLY and CDR2 FYNNEI. The CDR3 is made up of 13 amino acids. The V end was cut by 8 bases, the J end by 3 bases, with 11 bases between. The DNA for the CDR3 is TGTGCCAGCTACAGCGGCCTCTACAATGAGCAGTTCTTC. Translation gives CASYSGLYNEQFF.

The sample holds a few counts of this clonotype. CDR3 sequence (DNA): TGTGCCACCAGCTTAGGGACAAGGATGTATGAGCAGTTCTTC. Residues: CATSLGTRMYEQFF. V gene TRBV15 combines with J gene TRBJ2-1; the D gene is possibly TRBD1 (6 bases). Trimming shortened V by 5 bases and J by 8 bases, and 16 bases separated the two germline ends. This CDR3 contains 14 residues. Per the germline V gene, CDR1 is LNHNV and CDR2 is YYDKDF (reference sequence). Looking up the rest from reference TRBV15 and TRBJ2-1 gives the full variable domain: DAMVIQNPRYQVTQFGKPVTLSCSQTLNHNVMYWYQQKSSQAPKLLFHYYDKDFNNEADTPDNFQSRRPNTSFCFLDIRSPGLGDTAMYLCATSLGTRMYEQFFGPGTRLTVL.

This clonotype was seen at least ten times. The chain uses TRBV11-2 and TRBJ2-7; D is unresolved. The germline V gene has CDR1 SGHAT and CDR2 FQNNGV. The CDR3 covers 13 residues. V gave up 5 bases and J gave up 2 bases, with 10 bases separating them. CDR3 in amino acids: CASSQAVTYEQYF. CDR3 coding DNA: TGTGCCAGCAGCCAGGCCGTTACCTACGAGCAGTACTTC.

The chain has TRBV5-1 and TRBJ2-7, with a possible D match to TRBD2 (6 bases). Germline-derived CDR1 and CDR2 are SGHRS and YFSETQ. The CDR3 is made up of 14 amino acids. Trimming took off 3 bases at V and 3 bases at J, with 13 bases between the two ends. This CDR3 is CASSYSGEVYEQYF. In nucleotides, the CDR3 is TGCGCCAGCAGCTACAGTGGGGAGGTCTACGAGCAGTACTTC.

This chain links TRBV20-1 with TRBJ2-5, with 10 bases identical to TRBD2. V gave up 6 bases and J gave up 3 bases; unmatched junction bases: 16. CDR3 length equals 17 residues. Germline V gene data show CDR1 as DFQATT and CDR2 as SNEGSKA (reference sequence). CDR3 nucleotides: TGCAGTGCGATACCTTTTTGGGCTAGCGGGGGCAAAGAGACCCAGTACTTC. The encoded protein is CSAIPFWASGGKETQYF.